Listed below are T cell receptor beta chains from one sample, sequenced in a study of T cells in Graves' hyperthyroidism and ophthalmopathy. TCRdb called the multiplex PCR reads again in MiXCR, with one record for every CDR3 protein. The profile shows 550,000 to 850,000 distinct CDR3 sequences, roughly a sixth of them singletons. Sequenced: blood. These receptors originate from a woman aged 50 to 65 with Graves' hyperthyroidism that later progressed to Graves' ophthalmopathy. Both conserved end residues are part of each CDR3. The D gene is left open where the match is weak. Size is omitted from some rows. Given values are once, few, many or a class for expanded clones.

TRBV9	TRBJ2-2	17	many	NA	CASSADPRGANAGELFF	TGTGCCAGCAGCGCCGACCCAAGGGGGGCTAACGCCGGGGAGCTGTTTTTT
TRBV27	TRBJ2-2	16	many	TRBD1	CASSLPGTANTGELFF	TGTGCCAGCAGTTTACCCGGGACAGCGAACACCGGGGAGCTGTTTTTT
TRBV27	TRBJ2-3	14	few	NA	CASSFFSRADTQYF	TGTGCCAGCAGTTTCTTTTCAAGGGCGGATACGCAGTATTTT
TRBV29-1	TRBJ2-5	11	few	NA	CSVGDGETQHF	TGCAGCGTTGGGGACGGGGAGACCCAGCACTTC
TRBV6-1	TRBJ1-1	13	few	NA	CAISESRETEAFF	TGTGCCATCAGTGAGTCAAGGGAGACTGAAGCTTTCTTT
TRBV28	TRBJ2-7	15	many	TRBD1	CASTLTEGASYEQYF	TGTGCCAGCACCCTGACCGAGGGGGCCTCCTACGAGCAGTACTTC
TRBV3-1	TRBJ1-4	14	many	NA	CASSQDRLNEKLFF	TGTGCCAGCAGCCAAGATCGCTTAAATGAAAAACTGTTTTTT
TRBV20-1	TRBJ2-1	12	many	NA	CSAATGYNEQFF	TGCAGTGCCGCGACAGGCTACAATGAGCAGTTCTTC
TRBV6-1	TRBJ2-3	15	few	TRBD2	CASSGPSGSTDTQYF	TGTGCCAGCAGTGGTCCTAGCGGGAGCACAGATACGCAGTATTTT
TRBV14	TRBJ2-3	13	NA	NA	CASSQDLADTQYF	TGTGCCAGCAGCCAAGATCTCGCAGATACGCAGTATTTT
TRBV29-1	TRBJ1-1	16	NA	NA	CSVEAKGGGVNTEAFF	TGCAGCGTTGAAGCAAAGGGGGGGGGCGTGAACACTGAAGCTTTCTTT
TRBV11-2	TRBJ2-7	12	many	TRBD1	CASSWTGGEQYF	TGTGCCAGCAGCTGGACAGGGGGCGAGCAGTACTTC
TRBV27	TRBJ1-2	14	few	NA	CASRGGGRLGGYTF	TGTGCCAGCAGAGGGGGTGGCCGTCTAGGCGGCTACACCTTC
TRBV5-5	TRBJ1-4	15	few	NA	CASSLGWTGNEKLFF	TGTGCCAGCAGCTTGGGGTGGACCGGCAATGAAAAACTGTTTTTT
TRBV10-3	TRBJ2-5	12	few	NA	CAISAREETQYF	TGTGCCATCAGTGCCAGGGAAGAGACCCAGTACTTC
TRBV5-1	TRBJ1-4	15	many	NA	CASSLAGATNEKLFF	TGCGCCAGCAGCTTGGCGGGGGCAACTAATGAAAAACTGTTTTTT
TRBV27	TRBJ2-3	15	many	NA	CASSLLGWAADTQYF	TGTGCCAGCAGTTTATTAGGGTGGGCGGCAGATACGCAGTATTTT
TRBV4-1	TRBJ2-3	14	NA	NA	CASSQDVRTDTQYF	TGCGCCAGCAGCCAAGATGTACGCACAGATACGCAGTATTTT